A single sample gave rise to the 15 T cell receptor beta chains below, sequenced in a study of CD8 T cells in Susac syndrome. An amount of RNA that ranged from roughly 0.5 to 1 ug was reverse transcribed with random hexamers. TCRdb re-called the immunoSEQ multiplex PCR reads with MiXCR, one entry per CDR3 protein. The sample shows 160,000 or so distinct CDR3 sequences, around 95% of them seen only once. Sample: CD8+ T cells from PBMCs. The source of these receptors is a human donor with multiple sclerosis.

J is TRBJ2-5 and V is TRBV25-1; 7 nucleotides line up with TRBD1. The CDR3 totals 16 residues. V shed 2 bases, J shed 4 bases, and the junction held 10 bases outside the gene matches. The germline V gene has CDR1 MGHDK and CDR2 SYGVNS. The chain's CDR3 is CASSEPNDRVGETQYF. The CDR3 nucleotides are TGTGCCAGCAGTGAACCGAACGACAGGGTTGGAGAGACCCAGTACTTC.

The chain employs TRBV27 and TRBJ2-6; D perhaps matches TRBD1 (5 bases). V lost 3 bases and J 0 bases, leaving 12 bases between the germline ends. There are 17 residues in the CDR3. Germline CDR1 MNHEY, CDR2 SMNVEV (reference sequence). DNA for the CDR3: TGTGCCAGCAGTTTGGGGCCCCACCTCTCTGGGGCCAACGTCCTGACTTTC. Protein product: CASSLGPHLSGANVLTF.

This clonotype was counted once. The chain has TRBV29-1 and TRBJ2-7; no clear D gene. Trimming cost V 4 bases and J 2 bases, with 12 bases left between them. This CDR3 is built from 13 residues. Per germline, CDR1 SQVTM and CDR2 ANQGSEA. CDR3 in amino acids: CSVGVQNPYEQYF. The CDR3 region has the DNA TGCAGCGTTGGGGTACAGAACCCCTACGAGCAGTACTTC.

This sequence joins TRBV6-5 and TRBJ2-3; TRBD2 matches 8 bases. Losses at the gene ends were 6 bases for V and 5 bases for J; bases not matched to a gene: 10. CDR1 and CDR2 (germline): MNHEY, SVGAGI. This CDR3 contains 15 residues. The CDR3 loop reads CASSPTAGVGDTQYF. CDR3 nucleotides: TGTGCCAGCAGCCCTACAGCGGGAGTTGGAGATACGCAGTATTTT.

This chain connects TRBV7-9 to TRBJ2-1, with D tentatively TRBD1 (6 bases). V lost 3 bases, J lost 5 bases, and 14 bases lay in between. The germline V gene has CDR1 SEHNR and CDR2 FQNEAQ (reference sequence). The CDR3 runs 15 residues. CDR3 amino acids: CASSLEDRWDNEQFF. CDR3 nucleotide sequence: TGTGCCAGCAGCTTGGAAGACAGGTGGGACAATGAGCAGTTCTTC.

The chain joins TRBV5-1 to TRBJ1-2; maybe TRBD1 (6 bases). The CDR3 is 17 residues long. The V and J ends lost 3 bases and 0 bases respectively, with 18 bases between them. CDR1 and CDR2 from the germline V gene are SGHRS and YFSETQ. The CDR3 is CASSSGQRLIANYGYTF. CDR3 nucleotide sequence: TGCGCCAGCAGCTCCGGACAGAGACTTATAGCTAACTATGGCTACACCTTC.

This clonotype has just a few counts. The J gene is TRBJ2-3, the V gene TRBV6-6; D gene uncertain. Trimming stripped 6 bases from V and 6 bases from J, with 7 bases between. CDR3 length: 11 residues. CDR1 is MNHNY and CDR2 is SVGAGI in the germline V gene (reference sequence). This chain's CDR3 is CASRSGDTQYF. Here the CDR3 DNA reads TGTGCCAGCAGGTCCGGGGATACGCAGTATTTT.

The rearrangement joins TRBV27 to TRBJ2-7; 7 nucleotides agree with TRBD1. After removal of 3 bases from V and 2 bases from J, the junction contained 4 bases not matched to a gene. The CDR3 length is 14 residues. CDR1 is MNHEY and CDR2 is SMNVEV in the germline V gene (reference sequence). The CDR3 sequence is CASSLTGIAYEQYF. As DNA, the CDR3 is TGTGCCAGCAGTTTGACAGGGATCGCCTACGAGCAGTACTTC.

This chain joins TRBV6-5 and TRBJ2-1; D is ambiguous. The V and J ends lost 6 bases and 5 bases respectively, with 14 bases between them. This CDR3 comprises 14 residues. Germline CDR1 is MNHEY and CDR2 is SVGAGI. CDR3 DNA sequence: TGTGCCAGCAGAAGCCGCGGCAGAAACAATGAGCAGTTCTTC. This translates into CASRSRGRNNEQFF.

The rearrangement uses TRBV27 and TRBJ1-1; D unresolved. In germline, CDR1 is MNHEY, CDR2 SMNVEV (reference sequence). CDR3 length: 12 amino acids. V lost 6 bases and J 9 bases, leaving 14 bases between the germline ends. CDR3 amino acids: CASRSFQYQAFF. For the CDR3, the DNA is TGTGCCAGCAGGTCTTTTCAGTACCAAGCTTTCTTT.

This sequence joins TRBV20-1 and TRBJ1-2; no reliable D call. There are 13 residues in the CDR3. V lost 1 base and J 8 bases, leaving 14 bases between the germline ends. Germline loops: CDR1 DFQATT, CDR2 SNEGSKA (reference sequence). CDR3 region: CSARGEAYVGYTF. The CDR3 DNA is TGCAGTGCTAGAGGTGAGGCGTATGTAGGCTACACCTTC.

J is TRBJ2-7 and V is TRBV9, with D possibly TRBD2 on 6 matching bases. Germline CDR1 is SGDLS and CDR2 is YYNGEE. Trimming removed 0 bases at V and 4 bases at J, with 8 bases between. This CDR3 contains 13 residues. The DNA of the CDR3 is TGTGCCAGCAGCGTAGGCGGGGATTACGAGCAGTACTTC. This sequence encodes CASSVGGDYEQYF.

This chain links TRBV5-1 with TRBJ2-4; 10 positions agree with TRBD1. Germline V CDR1 and CDR2: SGHRS, YFSETQ. With 4 bases clipped from V and 0 bases from J, the junction kept 10 bases outside the gene matches. The CDR3 extends over 18 amino acids. CDR3 in DNA: TGCGCCAGCAGCCCGGGACAGGGGTCCTCTTTAGCCAAAAACATTCAGTACTTC. This codes for CASSPGQGSSLAKNIQYF.

V is TRBV12-3 or TRBV12-4 and J is TRBJ1-1; 9 nucleotides match TRBD1. With 6 bases clipped from V and 5 bases from J, the junction kept 7 bases outside the gene matches. There are 14 residues in the CDR3. CDR3 loop: CASSFGQGWTEAFF. CDR3 coding DNA: TGTGCCAGCAGCTTCGGACAGGGGTGGACTGAAGCTTTCTTT.

This rearrangement joins TRBV18 to TRBJ2-5; no clear D. Trimming cost V 3 bases and J 3 bases, with 11 bases left between them. The V gene's germline CDR1 is KGHSH and CDR2 LQKENI. The CDR3 is made up of 14 amino acids. CDR3 sequence: CASSPNKPKETQYF. The CDR3 nucleotides read TGTGCCAGCTCACCGAACAAGCCGAAAGAGACCCAGTACTTC.